These 4 T cell receptor beta chains were all obtained from the same sample, sequenced in a study of blood T cell repertoires in COVID-19. Method: immunoSEQ multiplex PCR; TCRdb's copy keeps in-frame clones and lacks some. The data show about 190,000 clones, with 80% to 90% seen just once and about 10% held by the top ten. Sequenced input: peripheral blood. These receptors all stem from a woman aged 80 or over with COVID-19, enrolled during active disease.

The J gene is TRBJ2-1, the V gene TRBV14; perhaps TRBD1 as D (6 bases). With 5 bases removed from V and 2 bases from J, the gap between germline ends came to 10 bases. The germline gives CDR1 SGHDN, CDR2 FVKESK. The CDR3 contains 14 residues. CDR3 coding DNA: TGTGCCAGCAGCTTTCGGGACACCTACAATGAGCAGTTCTTC. Translating it yields CASSFRDTYNEQFF.

J is TRBJ2-1 and V is TRBV29-1; TRBD2 matches 7 bases. CDR3 length equals 13 residues. After removal of 4 bases from V and 8 bases from J, the junction contained 8 bases not matched to a gene. CDR1 and CDR2 (germline): SQVTM, ANQGSEA. The CDR3 is CSVVGGNSDEQFF. The CDR3 DNA reads TGCAGCGTTGTCGGGGGGAATAGCGATGAGCAGTTCTTC.

Concerning this clone itself: This may be a read error, as it is one base from a much larger clone. The chain uses TRBV5-5 and TRBJ1-3; 10 bases agree with TRBD1. Germline lookup yields CDR1 SGHKS and CDR2 YYEKEE (reference sequence). After removal of 4 bases from V and 2 bases from J, the junction contained 6 bases not matched to a gene. The CDR3 is made up of 16 amino acids. CDR3 sequence (DNA): TGTGCCAGCAGCCCCGGGACAGGGGAAGCTGGAAACACCATATATTTT. It encodes CASSPGTGEAGNTIYF.

V and J are TRBV2 and TRBJ2-7, with 7 bases fitting TRBD2. J was trimmed by 6 bases and V by 0 bases; bases with no gene match: 5. The CDR3 spans 14 residues. CDR1 and CDR2 from the germline V gene are SNHLY and FYNNEI. The CDR3 sequence is CASSEAGREGEQYF. The CDR3 DNA follows: TGTGCCAGCAGTGAAGCGGGCAGGGAGGGCGAGCAGTACTTC.